The 29 T cell receptor beta chains reported below all come from one sample, sequenced in a study of T-cell reconstitution after alpha-beta-depleted transplantation in children. The authors prepared the TCRbeta library with unique molecular identifiers. TCRdb ran MiXCR on the PCR reads and lists one entry per CDR3 protein. Here the sample spans hundreds of thousands of distinct CDR3 sequences, 13% being singletons. The sample was PBMCs, mostly from graft donor cells, taken 360 days after TCRalphabeta/CD19-depleted stem cell transplant. The source is a male patient between 10 and 17 years old who had a stem cell transplant for acute myeloid leukemia, so the T cells may come from the graft donor.

The J gene is TRBJ2-4, the V gene TRBV10-3; 13 nucleotides match TRBD2. CDR1 and CDR2 from the germline V gene are ENHRY and SYGVKD. J gave up 8 bases and V 1 base, and 8 bases lay outside the gene matches. The CDR3 covers 17 residues. CDR3 nucleotide sequence: TGTGCCATCAGTGAGTTGGGTGGACTAGCGGGAGTACACATTCAGTACTTC. It encodes CAISELGGLAGVHIQYF.

This clonotype appeared many times. The gene calls are TRBV7-2 and TRBJ2-3; 8 bases agree with TRBD2. CDR3 length: 13 amino acids. With V trimmed by 4 bases and J by 8 bases, 5 bases remained unmatched. Germline V lookup: CDR1 SGHTA, CDR2 FQGNSA. CDR3 sequence (DNA): TGTGCCAGCAGCTCACTTCTAGCGGGTACGCAGTATTTT. As protein: CASSSLLAGTQYF.

This clonotype came up a few times. The chain joins TRBV7-2 to TRBJ2-3; TRBD2 aligns across 12 bases. CDR1 SGHTA and CDR2 FQGNSA come from the germline V gene. Germline trimming cut 3 bases from V and 0 bases from J; bases unmatched to any gene: 4. The CDR3 is 17 residues long. This CDR3 is CASSFSGTSGSTDTQYF. DNA for the CDR3: TGTGCCAGCAGCTTCTCCGGGACTAGCGGGAGCACAGATACGCAGTATTTT.

This clonotype was recorded at least ten times. The CDR3: CASKQGSHEKLFF. The CDR3 nucleotides read TGTGCCAGCAAACAGGGCTCACATGAAAAACTGTTTTTT. The chain couples TRBV14 to TRBJ1-4, with D tentatively TRBD1 (6 bases). The CDR3 contains 13 residues. The ends were cut back, 7 bases at V and 6 bases at J, with 12 bases in the middle. Looked up from germline, CDR1 is SGHDN and CDR2 is FVKESK.

V is TRBV14 and J is TRBJ2-2, with D possibly being TRBD1 (6 bases). The CDR3 length is 19 residues. Trimming pared 2 bases from V and 0 bases from J, leaving 19 bases between. Germline V CDR1 and CDR2: SGHDN, FVKESK. CDR3 bases: TGTGCCAGCAGCCAATTTGACTGGGCAGACAGGCCGAACACCGGGGAGCTGTTTTTT. This encodes CASSQFDWADRPNTGELFF. Supplemented by reference TRBV14 and TRBJ2-2, the full variable domain reads EAGVTQFPSHSVIEKGQTVTLRCDPISGHDNLYWYRRVMGKEIKFLLHFVKESKQDESGMPNNRFLAERTGGTYSTLKVQPAELEDSGVYFCASSQFDWADRPNTGELFFGEGSRLTVL.

The chain joins TRBV5-1 to TRBJ2-7; D remains ambiguous. The CDR3 is made up of 13 amino acids. Trimming shortened V by 2 bases and J by 1 base, and 7 bases separated the two germline ends. Looked up from germline, CDR1 is SGHRS and CDR2 is YFSETQ. This CDR3 reads CASSFERSYEQYF. The CDR3 bases are TGCGCCAGCAGCTTCGAAAGATCCTACGAGCAGTACTTC.

This clonotype occurred a few times. The rearrangement joins TRBV6-1 to TRBJ1-1; tentative D call: TRBD1 (5 bases). The ends were cut back, 7 bases at V and 1 base at J, with 19 bases in the middle. The germline CDR1 and CDR2 sequences are MNHNS and SASEGT. This CDR3 has 16 residues. In DNA form, the CDR3 reads TGTGCCAGCAACCCCCTCAGCAGGGTTTCGAACACTGAAGCTTTCTTT. Residues: CASNPLSRVSNTEAFF.

This clonotype has only a few counts. This chain connects TRBV6-4 to TRBJ2-1, with 7 nucleotides matching TRBD2. Germline V CDR1 and CDR2: MRHNA, SNTAGT. CDR3 length: 16 residues. Germline trimming cut 3 bases from V and 3 bases from J; bases unmatched to any gene: 8. The CDR3 reads CASSDSIAGLYNEQFF. The DNA of the CDR3 is TGTGCCAGCAGTGATTCTATAGCGGGCCTCTACAATGAGCAGTTCTTC.

The chain combines TRBV12-3 or TRBV12-4 with TRBJ2-7, with 12 bases fitting TRBD2. The CDR3 is 17 amino acids. V trimming: 4 bases; J trimming: 0 bases; junction bases outside the gene matches: 7. The CDR3 DNA reads as TGTGCCAGCAGTTCGGGACTAGCGGGCTGGAGCTCCTACGAGCAGTACTTC. Amino acid sequence: CASSSGLAGWSSYEQYF.

The chain has TRBV13 and TRBJ2-2; no clear D gene. Germline lookup yields CDR1 PRHDT and CDR2 FYEKMQ (reference sequence). V dropped 2 bases and J dropped 4 bases, with 11 bases sitting between them. The CDR3 consists of 15 residues. The CDR3 here is CASSLRLLGTGELFF. CDR3 bases: TGTGCCAGCAGCTTACGACTCCTGGGCACCGGGGAGCTGTTTTTT.

This clonotype was observed a handful of times. V gene TRBV4-2 combines with J gene TRBJ2-3; 7 bases agree with TRBD2. Germline V gene sequence: CDR1 LGHNA, CDR2 YNFKEQ. The length of the CDR3 is 13 residues. V was pared by 6 bases and J by 1 base, with 1 base of the junction left unmatched. The CDR3 bases are TGTGCCAGCAGACGGGAGGGCACAGATACGCAGTATTTT. Encoded protein: CASRREGTDTQYF.

This clonotype was counted a few times. J is TRBJ2-7 and V is TRBV18; D might be TRBD1 (5 bases). CDR3 length: 13 amino acids. The V gene lost 5 bases and the J gene lost 5 bases, with 13 bases spanning the gap. Germline lookup yields CDR1 KGHSH and CDR2 LQKENI. For the CDR3, the DNA is TGTGCCAGCTCAGCCCAGGGTGTCCACGAGCAGTACTTC. Translating gives CASSAQGVHEQYF.

This clonotype has a count of ten or more. V gene TRBV28 combines with J gene TRBJ1-4; perhaps TRBD1 as D (5 bases). The CDR3 spans 14 residues. Trimming took 4 bases from V and 7 from J, leaving 13 bases between them. Germline values: CDR1 MDHEN, CDR2 SYDVKM. DNA for the CDR3: TGTGCCAGCAGTTCTCAGGGTCTACGTGAAAAACTGTTTTTT. Encoded protein: CASSSQGLREKLFF.

A few counts support this clonotype. This chain uses TRBV27 with TRBJ2-7; TRBD1 agrees at 8 bases. Germline V lookup: CDR1 MNHEY, CDR2 SMNVEV (reference sequence). Trimming removed 2 bases from V and 4 bases from J; junction bases left unmatched: 13. The CDR3 is made up of 17 amino acids. The CDR3 sequence: CASSLGLSRTGIYEQYF. CDR3 DNA: TGTGCCAGCAGTTTAGGTCTTTCGAGGACAGGGATATACGAGCAGTACTTC.

This rearrangement joins TRBV6-2 or TRBV6-3 to TRBJ2-1; 11 bases match TRBD2. The germline V gene has CDR1 MNHEY and CDR2 SVGEGT. This CDR3 spans 20 amino acids. J lost 5 bases, V lost 6 bases, and 21 bases had no gene match. The CDR3 nucleotides are TGTGCCAGCAGACCGGGGTTTAAGAGCTTAGCGGGAGGGCCTCACAATGAGCAGTTCTTC. This codes for CASRPGFKSLAGGPHNEQFF.

This clonotype was counted between two and nine times. The V and J genes are TRBV3-1 and TRBJ2-2; D ambiguous. Looked up from germline, CDR1 is LGHDT and CDR2 is YNNKEL (reference sequence). V lost 4 bases to trimming and J lost 0 bases, with 18 bases between them. The CDR3 runs 18 residues. The CDR3 protein is CASSRSPPASANTGELFF. Here the CDR3 DNA reads TGTGCCAGCAGCCGCTCCCCCCCGGCCAGCGCGAACACCGGGGAGCTGTTTTTT.

This clonotype was observed a handful of times. This rearrangement joins TRBV7-2 to TRBJ1-1; the D is unclear. CDR3 length equals 13 residues. Germline V CDR1 and CDR2: SGHTA, FQGNSA. V was trimmed by 7 bases and J by 0 bases, leaving 9 bases between them. The CDR3 sequence is CASTFVVNTEAFF. The CDR3 nucleotides read TGTGCCAGCACCTTCGTCGTGAACACTGAAGCTTTCTTT. The entire variable domain, with the rest obtained from reference TRBV7-2 and TRBJ1-1, is as follows: GAGVSQSPSNKVTEKGKDVELRCDPISGHTALYWYRQSLGQGLEFLIYFQGNSAPDKSGLPSDRFSAERTGGSVSTLTIQRTQQEDSAVYLCASTFVVNTEAFFGQGTRLTVV.

The chain employs TRBV6-5 and TRBJ2-1; 9 bases map to TRBD2. The CDR3 is 18 residues long. The junction had 8 bases not matched to a gene; V was cut back by 2 bases and J by 0 bases. CDR1 is MNHEY and CDR2 is SVGAGI in the germline V gene. Here the CDR3 reads CASSYGTSSLGSYNEQFF. As DNA, the CDR3 is TGTGCCAGCAGTTACGGGACTAGCTCTTTAGGCTCCTACAATGAGCAGTTCTTC.

This clonotype was picked up a small number of times. The V and J genes are TRBV4-2 and TRBJ2-7; tentative D call: TRBD1 (5 bases). Trimming cost V 0 bases and J 3 bases, with 21 bases left between them. The CDR3 runs to 18 residues. Germline loops: CDR1 LGHNA, CDR2 YNFKEQ. The CDR3 bases are TGTGCCAGCAGCCAAGATTCTGGGTACAGGCCCCTGATCTACGAGCAGTACTTC. It translates to CASSQDSGYRPLIYEQYF.

This clonotype was recorded many times. The chain combines TRBV6-5 with TRBJ2-5; D is possibly TRBD1 (6 bases). The germline gives CDR1 MNHEY, CDR2 SVGAGI. This CDR3 is built from 11 residues. V gave up 8 bases and J gave up 3 bases, with 7 bases separating them. CDR3: CASRTEETQYF. In nucleotides, the CDR3 is TGTGCCAGCCGGACAGAAGAGACCCAGTACTTC.

The chain recombines TRBV9 with TRBJ2-7, with TRBD2 as a possible D gene (6 bases). In germline, CDR1 is SGDLS, CDR2 YYNGEE. This CDR3 contains 17 residues. The V and J ends lost 2 bases and 5 bases respectively, with 23 bases between them. This CDR3 is CASSVASGGAGIDEQYF. For the CDR3, the DNA is TGTGCCAGCAGCGTGGCCAGCGGAGGGGCAGGGATAGACGAGCAGTACTTC.

This clonotype has a handful of counts. This chain uses TRBV6-2 or TRBV6-3 with TRBJ1-5; D call uncertain. V dropped 2 bases and J dropped 0 bases, with 11 bases sitting between them. CDR3 length equals 16 residues. Germline V gives CDR1 MNHEY, CDR2 SVGEGT. Here the CDR3 DNA reads TGTGCCAGCAGTTACGCGGAGTTCGTTAGCAATCAGCCCCAGCATTTT. It encodes CASSYAEFVSNQPQHF.

The CDR3 sequence: CASSFGTGGSADTQYF. CDR3 bases: TGTGCCAGCAGTTTTGGAACGGGAGGGAGTGCAGATACGCAGTATTTT. This sequence joins TRBV28 and TRBJ2-3; 8 bases map to TRBD2. Germline lookup yields CDR1 MDHEN and CDR2 SYDVKM. The V gene end was trimmed by 3 bases and the J gene end by 4 bases; junction bases not matched to a gene: 9. CDR3 length: 16 amino acids.

Concerning this clonotype: Likely a read error: the CDR3 ends without its conserved phenylalanine or tryptophan. The V call is TRBV12-3 or TRBV12-4, the J call TRBJ1-1, with a tentative D call TRBD1 (6 bases). Trimming removed 6 bases from V and 7 bases from J, with 18 bases in between. The CDR3 contains 14 residues. The CDR3 loop reads CASRLDQGRGEAFC. CDR3 sequence (DNA): TGTGCCAGCAGGCTGGACCAGGGCAGGGGTGAAGCTTTCTGT.

Relative to its sample, this clonotype is medium-sized. The chain is built from TRBV29-1 and TRBJ2-2; 8 nucleotides line up with TRBD1. There are 15 residues in the CDR3. Trimming cost V 6 bases and J 7 bases; bases outside gene matches: 13. Germline V lookup: CDR1 SQVTM, CDR2 ANQGSEA. DNA for the CDR3: TGCAGCGTCCCCAAAGGACAGGGCAACCTCGGGGAGCTGTTTTTT. It yields the protein CSVPKGQGNLGELFF.

Only a few counts were recorded for this clonotype. This chain links TRBV5-1 with TRBJ2-1; D might be TRBD2 (6 bases). The V and J ends lost 6 bases and 1 base respectively, with 20 bases between them. The germline V gene has CDR1 SGHRS and CDR2 YFSETQ. The CDR3 runs to 17 residues. The chain's CDR3 is CASKVGGGGISYNEQFF. DNA for the CDR3: TGCGCCAGCAAGGTGGGAGGCGGCGGGATTTCCTACAATGAGCAGTTCTTC.

This clonotype has only one observation. The J gene is TRBJ2-3, the V gene TRBV24-1; the D gene is possibly TRBD1 (6 bases). This CDR3 contains 14 residues. CDR1 and CDR2 (germline): KGHDR, SFDVKD. The V gene lost 4 bases and the J gene lost 3 bases, with 10 bases spanning the gap. CDR3 sequence (DNA): TGTGCCACCAGTGAGCCAGGGGCGACAGATACGCAGTATTTT. Residues: CATSEPGATDTQYF.

This clonotype came up many times. The genes are TRBV12-3 or TRBV12-4 and TRBJ2-1, with D perhaps TRBD2 (5 bases). This CDR3 is built from 12 residues. V lost 5 bases to trimming and J lost 7 bases, with 9 bases between them. The CDR3 bases are TGTGCCAGCAGTAATACGGGGAATGAGCAGTTCTTC. Translating gives CASSNTGNEQFF.

This clonotype turned up a few times. J is TRBJ2-1 and V is TRBV21-1; the table gives TRBD1 as D, unverified against the DNA. TRBV21-1 is tagged as a pseudogene. The CDR3 loop spans 19 amino acids. The CDR3 DNA reads TGTGCCAGCAGCTCCCCTTTTCGACCTGGGATGAAGCGGTCAATGACGCAGTTCTTC. It codes for CASSSPFRPGMKRSMTQFF.